At least ten counts were recorded for the clone carrying this T cell receptor beta chain. Its antigen remains unidentified. This entry comes from a study of human T cells and chemical hapten exposure. The study, taken as a whole, reports: Counts of TCRs above 1 in 1000 frequency stayed unchanged with DPC sensitization.

In the library, unique molecular identifiers were attached to individual cDNA molecules. TCRdb called the RACE reads again in MiXCR, with one record for every CDR3 protein. This table has tens of thousands of distinct CDR3 sequences, about 9.4% appearing once. Specified time point: patch test 2, 6 weeks after DPC sensitization. Treatment of the sample: therapeutic diphenylcyclopropenone sensitization with weekly scalp DPC. This CDR3 region has 17 residues. J lost 1 base, V lost 0 bases, and 7 bases had no gene match. CDR1 and CDR2 (germline): SEHNR, FQNEAQ (reference sequence). The rearrangement links TRBV7-9 to TRBJ1-1, with TRBD1 matching 8 bases. This sample comprised whole blood, obtained in connection with sensitization to the hapten diphenylcyclopropenone (DPC). The source of this sequence is a woman between 50 and 59 years old with alopecia areata. Some clones in this sample may be carry-over from other donors' samples. CDR3 loop: CASSLASTGATNTEAFF. CDR3 DNA: TGTGCCAGCAGCTTAGCTTCGACAGGGGCCACGAACACTGAAGCTTTCTTT. Using reference TRBV7-9 and TRBJ1-1 for the parts outside the CDR3, the full variable domain is DTGVSQNPRHKITKRGQNVTFRCDPISEHNRLYWYRQTLGQGPEFLTYFQNEAQLEKSRLLSDRFSAERPKGSFSTLEIQRTEQGDSAMYLCASSLASTGATNTEAFFGQGTRLTVV.